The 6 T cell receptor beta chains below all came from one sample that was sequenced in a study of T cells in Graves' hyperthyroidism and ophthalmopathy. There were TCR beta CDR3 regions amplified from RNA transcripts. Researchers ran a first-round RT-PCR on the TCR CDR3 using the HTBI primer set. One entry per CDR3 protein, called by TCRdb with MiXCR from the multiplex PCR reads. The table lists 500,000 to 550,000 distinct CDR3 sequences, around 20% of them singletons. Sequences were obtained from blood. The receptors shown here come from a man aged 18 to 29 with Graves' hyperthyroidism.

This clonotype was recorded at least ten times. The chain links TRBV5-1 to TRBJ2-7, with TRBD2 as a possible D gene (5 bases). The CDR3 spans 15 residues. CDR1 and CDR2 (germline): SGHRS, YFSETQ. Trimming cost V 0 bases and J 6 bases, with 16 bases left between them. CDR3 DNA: TGCGCCAGCAGCTTGGAACCCGGAGGAGTGGTCGAGCAGTACTTC. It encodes CASSLEPGGVVEQYF.

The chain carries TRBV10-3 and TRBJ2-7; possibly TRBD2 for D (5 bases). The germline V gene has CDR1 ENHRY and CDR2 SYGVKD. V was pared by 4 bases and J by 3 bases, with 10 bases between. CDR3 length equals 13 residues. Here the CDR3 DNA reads TGTGCCATCAGTGGGTCTGGAGGCTACGAGCAGTACTTC. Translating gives CAISGSGGYEQYF.

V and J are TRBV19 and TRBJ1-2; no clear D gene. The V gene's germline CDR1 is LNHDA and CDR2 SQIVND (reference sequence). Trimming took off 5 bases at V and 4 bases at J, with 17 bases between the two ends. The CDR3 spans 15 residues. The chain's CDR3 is CASSYSSRGIYGYTF. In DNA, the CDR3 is TGTGCCAGTAGTTATTCCTCGCGCGGGATCTATGGCTACACCTTC.

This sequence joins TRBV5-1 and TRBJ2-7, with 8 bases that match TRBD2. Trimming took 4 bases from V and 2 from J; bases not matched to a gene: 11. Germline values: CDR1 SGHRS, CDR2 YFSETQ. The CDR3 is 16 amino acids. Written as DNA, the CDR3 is TGCGCCAGCAGCCCCCTCGGCGGGAGGAGTACCTACGAGCAGTACTTC. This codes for CASSPLGGRSTYEQYF.

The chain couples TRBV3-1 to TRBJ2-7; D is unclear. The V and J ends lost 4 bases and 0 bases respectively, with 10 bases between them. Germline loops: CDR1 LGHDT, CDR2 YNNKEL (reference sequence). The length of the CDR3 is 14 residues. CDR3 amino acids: CASSPRRLSYEQYF. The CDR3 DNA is TGTGCCAGCAGCCCCAGGCGCCTCTCCTACGAGCAGTACTTC.

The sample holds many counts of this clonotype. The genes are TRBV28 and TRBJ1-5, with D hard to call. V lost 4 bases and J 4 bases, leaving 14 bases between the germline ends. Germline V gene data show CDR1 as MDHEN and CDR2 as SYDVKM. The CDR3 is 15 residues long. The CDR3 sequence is CASSYAPRMNQPQHF. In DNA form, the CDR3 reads TGTGCCAGCAGTTATGCGCCGCGGATGAATCAGCCCCAGCATTTT.